Shown below are 18 T cell receptor beta chains from a single sample sequenced in a study of T-cell reconstitution after alpha-beta-depleted transplantation in children. As it was prepared, the TCRbeta library received unique molecular identifiers. TCRdb fed the PCR reads into MiXCR, producing one record per CDR3 protein. The table includes approximately 510,000 distinct CDR3 sequences, around 17% detected once. This specimen consisted of PBMCs from the stem cell graft donor, obtained from the stem cell graft. The receptors here all came from a human donor who donated a stem cell graft to a child with acute lymphoblastic leukemia.

This clonotype was recorded a few times. The chain combines TRBV12-3 or TRBV12-4 with TRBJ2-5; either TRBD1 or TRBD2 may supply D (6 bases each). The CDR3 runs 14 residues. V was shortened by 3 bases and J by 7 bases, with 15 bases between the two germline ends. The CDR3 loop is CASSLGAVGGTQYF. The DNA for the CDR3 is TGTGCCAGCAGTTTGGGGGCGGTGGGGGGGACCCAGTACTTC.

This chain uses TRBV7-2 with TRBJ2-2; a weak D match, TRBD2 (5 bases). This CDR3 has 16 residues. The V end was cut by 5 bases, the J end by 6 bases, with 19 bases between. Germline V CDR1 and CDR2: SGHTA, FQGNSA. CDR3 region: CASSPTGGPIPGELFF. The CDR3 coding sequence is TGTGCCAGCAGCCCCACTGGCGGGCCTATCCCCGGGGAGCTGTTTTTT.

This clonotype was counted at least ten times. Here the CDR3 DNA reads TGCAGCGTTACACAGGGGACTAGCGGGGACTCCTACGAGCAGTACTTC. This codes for CSVTQGTSGDSYEQYF. This rearrangement joins TRBV29-1 to TRBJ2-7, with 13 bases matching TRBD2. This CDR3 is 16 amino acids long. V lost 5 bases, J lost 0 bases, and 7 bases stayed unmatched. Germline CDR1 reads SQVTM; CDR2 reads ANQGSEA.

V gene TRBV12-3 or TRBV12-4 combines with J gene TRBJ2-7; D is ambiguous. Trimming left V 1 base short and J 7 bases short, with 11 bases between. CDR3 length: 13 amino acids. CDR3 sequence reads: CASSLGRIWEQYF. DNA for the CDR3: TGTGCCAGCAGTTTAGGGCGGATTTGGGAGCAGTACTTC.

The CDR3: CASSRRDTSYNEQFF. The CDR3 DNA follows: TGTGCCAGCAGCCGAAGGGACACATCCTACAATGAGCAGTTCTTC. This chain joins TRBV12-3 or TRBV12-4 and TRBJ2-1; maybe TRBD1 (6 bases). This CDR3 spans 15 amino acids. The germline V and J ends were trimmed by 6 bases and 1 base, with 13 bases remaining between them.

The rearrangement uses TRBV12-3 or TRBV12-4 and TRBJ2-1; D might be TRBD2 (5 bases). Trimming stripped 5 bases from V and 2 bases from J, with 13 bases between. The CDR3 spans 15 residues. CDR3 sequence (DNA): TGTGCCAGCAGTGCGCTAGCAGGAACCTACAATGAGCAGTTCTTC. Its translation is CASSALAGTYNEQFF.

The chain uses TRBV6-1 and TRBJ2-5; 9 bases are shared with TRBD1. The CDR3 consists of 15 residues. Germline assignment: CDR1 MNHNS and CDR2 SASEGT. V gave up 6 bases and J gave up 7 bases; unmatched junction bases: 12. The CDR3 bases are TGTGCCAGCAGCGTATGGACAGGGGAGCCCCCGACCCAGTACTTC. Amino acids: CASSVWTGEPPTQYF.

The V call is TRBV4-2, the J call TRBJ1-5; TRBD1 agrees at 8 bases. The V gene end was trimmed by 1 base and the J gene end by 2 bases; junction bases not matched to a gene: 7. Germline CDR1 LGHNA, CDR2 YNFKEQ. This CDR3 spans 17 amino acids. CDR3 DNA: TGTGCCAGCAGCCAAGTGACAGGGGAGTCAGGCAATCAGCCCCAGCATTTT. This gives the protein CASSQVTGESGNQPQHF.

The table lists this clonotype with a few counts. This chain connects TRBV7-6 to TRBJ2-7, with D possibly being TRBD1 (5 bases). The V gene lost 5 bases and the J gene lost 2 bases, with 10 bases spanning the gap. The CDR3 has 13 amino acids. Germline loops: CDR1 SGHVS, CDR2 FNYEAQ. Written as DNA, the CDR3 is TGTGCCAGCAGCCCCGCAGGGCCCTACGAGCAGTACTTC. Translated, it gives CASSPAGPYEQYF.

In its sample, this clonotype was seen a few times. The V and J genes are TRBV5-1 and TRBJ1-5; D ambiguous. The ends were cut back, 1 base at V and 7 bases at J, with 9 bases in the middle. Germline V gene sequence: CDR1 SGHRS, CDR2 YFSETQ. This CDR3 comprises 13 residues. The CDR3 is CASSLWEGQPQHF. DNA for the CDR3: TGCGCCAGCAGCTTGTGGGAAGGACAGCCCCAGCATTTT.

Only a few counts were recorded for this clonotype. The chain carries TRBV10-3 and TRBJ2-7, with 12 bases fitting TRBD1. This CDR3 is 15 amino acids long. J lost 5 bases, V lost 7 bases, and 9 bases had no gene match. In germline, CDR1 is ENHRY, CDR2 SYGVKD. CDR3 coding DNA: TGTGCCATCAAAAGCGGGACAGGGGGCATCGACGAGCAGTACTTC. Protein sequence: CAIKSGTGGIDEQYF.

In its sample, this clonotype was seen a few times. This chain uses TRBV4-1 with TRBJ1-4; perhaps TRBD1 as D (5 bases). The germline V gene encodes CDR1 MGHRA and CDR2 YSYEKL. The CDR3 totals 16 residues. Trimming stripped 3 bases from V and 7 bases from J, with 18 bases between. This CDR3 is CASSHLRGGEGEKLFF. The CDR3 region has the DNA TGCGCCAGCAGCCATCTCCGGGGAGGGGAGGGTGAAAAACTGTTTTTT.

This clonotype has just a few counts. The rearrangement uses TRBV5-1 and TRBJ2-7, with 7 bases identical to TRBD1. The CDR3 contains 15 residues. CDR1 SGHRS and CDR2 YFSETQ come from the germline V gene. J lost 6 bases, V lost 1 base, and 10 bases had no gene match. DNA for the CDR3: TGCGCCAGCAGCTTGACAGGACAGGTTCGGGCCGAGCAGTACTTC. It specifies CASSLTGQVRAEQYF. The whole variable domain, remainder taken from reference TRBV5-1 and TRBJ2-7, is KAGVTQTPRYLIKTRGQQVTLSCSPISGHRSVSWYQQTPGQGLQFLFEYFSETQRNKGNFPGRFSGRQFSNSRSEMNVSTLELGDSALYLCASSLTGQVRAEQYFGPGTRLTVT.

This clonotype was detected a few times. The rearrangement links TRBV4-2 to TRBJ2-1, with D uncertain. The CDR3 runs 13 residues. Trimming cost V 0 bases and J 9 bases, with 9 bases left between them. Germline values: CDR1 LGHNA, CDR2 YNFKEQ. CDR3 in amino acids: CASSQDRSGEQFF. DNA for the CDR3: TGTGCCAGCAGCCAAGATAGGTCGGGTGAGCAGTTCTTC.

This clonotype was seen only a few times. The chain recombines TRBV7-3 with TRBJ1-2, with 8 positions matching TRBD1. Losses at the gene ends were 5 bases for V and 7 bases for J; bases not matched to a gene: 6. The CDR3 runs 13 residues. Germline loops: CDR1 SGHTA, CDR2 FQGTGA. DNA for the CDR3: TGTGCCAGCAGCCCCTTTACAGGGGGTGGCTACACCTTC. Translated: CASSPFTGGGYTF.

The sample holds a few counts of this clonotype. The chain joins TRBV7-9 to TRBJ2-7; D not certain. The CDR3 has 15 amino acids. Trimming left V 1 base short and J 5 bases short, with 15 bases between. CDR1 and CDR2 (germline): SEHNR, FQNEAQ (reference sequence). CDR3 in DNA: TGTGCCAGCAGCTTAGGACTCGTGACCGTGCACGAGCAGTACTTC. Translation: CASSLGLVTVHEQYF.

The chain uses TRBV29-1 and TRBJ2-1; D is unresolved. The germline gives CDR1 SQVTM, CDR2 ANQGSEA. The CDR3 is 13 amino acids. V lost 2 bases and J 3 bases, leaving 8 bases between the germline ends. CDR3 amino acids: CSVETAFYNEQFF. In DNA, the CDR3 is TGCAGCGTTGAAACAGCTTTCTACAATGAGCAGTTCTTC.

As concerns this clonotype: A much larger clone differs by one base, so this may be a read error. This rearrangement joins TRBV18 to TRBJ2-1; D is possibly TRBD1 or TRBD2 (5 bases each). Germline values: CDR1 KGHSH, CDR2 LQKENI. Trimming shortened V by 0 bases and J by 8 bases, and 11 bases separated the two germline ends. This CDR3 has 14 amino acids. CDR3 coding DNA: TGTGCCAGCTCACCACCGAGGGGATGGGATGAGCAGTTCTTC. Translation: CASSPPRGWDEQFF.